This T cell receptor (beta chain) was obtained from a study of long-term antiretroviral therapy in people with HIV. CDR1 and CDR2 from the germline V gene are SGHDN and FVKESK. The CDR3 has 18 residues. With 1 base removed from V and 5 bases from J, the gap between germline ends came to 23 bases. Treatment locations for all participants with HIV were in the United States. It was version v3.0 of the immunoSEQ assay that was run at survey level. Assay: immunoSEQ multiplex PCR; the TCRdb copy retains only in-frame clones and omits some. The table shows about 29,000 clones, with about nine tenths occurring only once. For this clone: Its antigen is not identified.

Overall study findings and caveats: Post-ART diversity increased but stayed below transplant donor controls. There were no data on ART adherence, viral resistance or therapy changes, a gap that limits inferences about post-ART repertoire changes. Repertoires in HIV (unlike those of controls) had narrower CDR3 length ranges.

Source: unsorted PBMCs, taken 3.2 years before starting antiretroviral therapy. The TCR originated in a middle-aged man with HIV. The chain links TRBV14 to TRBJ2-5; TRBD2 might be the D (5 bases). DNA of the CDR3: TGTGCCAGCAGCCAAGTCTCAGTATCGGGGTGGACGGCGGAGACCCAGTACTTC. Amino acids: CASSQVSVSGWTAETQYF.